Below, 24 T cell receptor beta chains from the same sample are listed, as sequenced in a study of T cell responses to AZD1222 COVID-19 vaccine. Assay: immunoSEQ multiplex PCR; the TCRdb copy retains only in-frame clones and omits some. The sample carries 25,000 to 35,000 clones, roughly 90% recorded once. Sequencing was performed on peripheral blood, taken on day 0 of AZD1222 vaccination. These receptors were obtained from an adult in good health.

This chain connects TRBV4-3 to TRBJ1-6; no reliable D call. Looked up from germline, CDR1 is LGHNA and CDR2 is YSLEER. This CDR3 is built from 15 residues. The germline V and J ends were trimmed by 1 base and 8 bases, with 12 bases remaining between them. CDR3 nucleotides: TGCGCCAGCAGCCAAGGAGAGACGTTACATTCACCCCTCCACTTT. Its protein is CASSQGETLHSPLHF.

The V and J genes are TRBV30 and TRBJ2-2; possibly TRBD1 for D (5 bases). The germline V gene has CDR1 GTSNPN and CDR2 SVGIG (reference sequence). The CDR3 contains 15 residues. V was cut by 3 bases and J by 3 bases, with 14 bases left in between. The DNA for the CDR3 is TGTGCCTGGAGGACCTGGGGCGGACACACCGGGGAGCTGTTTTTT. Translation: CAWRTWGGHTGELFF.

This CDR3 reads CASSHGRGGHLGNEQFF. The CDR3 DNA follows: TGTGCCAGCAGCCATGGAAGGGGGGGGCACCTCGGCAATGAGCAGTTCTTC. J is TRBJ2-1 and V is TRBV7-6, with TRBD2 as a possible D gene (7 bases). Trimming removed 5 bases from V and 6 bases from J, with 23 bases in between. This CDR3 comprises 17 residues. Germline CDR1 reads SGHVS; CDR2 reads FNYEAQ. Complete variable domain (other parts from reference TRBV7-6 and TRBJ2-1): GAGVSQSPRYKVTKRGQDVALRCDPISGHVSLYWYRQALGQGPEFLTYFNYEAQQDKSGLPNDRFSAERPEGSISTLTIQRTEQRDSAMYRCASSHGRGGHLGNEQFFGPGTRLTVL.

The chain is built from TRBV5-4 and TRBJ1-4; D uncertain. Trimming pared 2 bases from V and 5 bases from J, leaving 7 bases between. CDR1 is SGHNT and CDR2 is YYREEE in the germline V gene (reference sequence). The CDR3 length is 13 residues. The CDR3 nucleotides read TGTGCCAGCAGCTTTTTTAGGAATGAAAAACTGTTTTTT. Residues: CASSFFRNEKLFF.

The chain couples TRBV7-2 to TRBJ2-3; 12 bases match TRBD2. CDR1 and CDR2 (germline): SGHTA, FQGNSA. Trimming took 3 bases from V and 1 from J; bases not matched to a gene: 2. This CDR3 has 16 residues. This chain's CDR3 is CASSFRTSGGTDTQYF. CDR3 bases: TGTGCCAGCAGCTTTCGGACTAGCGGGGGCACAGATACGCAGTATTTT. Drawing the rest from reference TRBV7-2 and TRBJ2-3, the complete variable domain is GAGVSQSPSNKVTEKGKDVELRCDPISGHTALYWYRQSLGQGLEFLIYFQGNSAPDKSGLPSDRFSAERTGGSVSTLTIQRTQQEDSAVYLCASSFRTSGGTDTQYFGPGTRLTVL.

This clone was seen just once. The CDR3 DNA is TGCGCCAGCAGCCAATTGAGACTAGCGGGGTACGAGCAGTACTTC. Translated: CASSQLRLAGYEQYF. V is TRBV4-3 and J is TRBJ2-7, with 11 bases identical to TRBD2. V lost 2 bases and J lost 4; bases outside the gene matches: 4. CDR3 size: 15 residues. From germline, CDR1 is LGHNA and CDR2 YSLEER.

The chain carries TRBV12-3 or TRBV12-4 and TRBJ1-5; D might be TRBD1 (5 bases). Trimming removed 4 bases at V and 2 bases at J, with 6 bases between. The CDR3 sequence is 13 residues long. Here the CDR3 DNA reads TGTGCCAGCAGTTGGGGGGGCAATCAGCCCCAGCATTTT. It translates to CASSWGGNQPQHF.

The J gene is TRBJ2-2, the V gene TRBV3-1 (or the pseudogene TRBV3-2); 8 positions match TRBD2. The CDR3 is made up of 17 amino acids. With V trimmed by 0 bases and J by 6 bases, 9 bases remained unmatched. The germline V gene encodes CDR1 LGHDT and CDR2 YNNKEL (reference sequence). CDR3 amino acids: CASSQDKGTRVPGELFF. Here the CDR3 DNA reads TGTGCCAGCAGCCAAGATAAAGGGACTAGGGTTCCCGGGGAGCTGTTTTTT.

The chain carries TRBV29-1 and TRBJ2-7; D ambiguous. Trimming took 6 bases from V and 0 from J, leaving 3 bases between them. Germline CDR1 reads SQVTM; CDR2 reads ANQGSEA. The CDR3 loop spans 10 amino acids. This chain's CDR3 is CSVRSYEQYF. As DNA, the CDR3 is TGCAGCGTCCGCTCCTACGAGCAGTACTTC.

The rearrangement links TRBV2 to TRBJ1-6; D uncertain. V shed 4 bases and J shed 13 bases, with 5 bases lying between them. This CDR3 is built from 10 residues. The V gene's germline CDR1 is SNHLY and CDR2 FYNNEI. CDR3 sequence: CASSGEPLHF. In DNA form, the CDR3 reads TGTGCCAGCAGTGGGGAGCCCCTCCACTTT.

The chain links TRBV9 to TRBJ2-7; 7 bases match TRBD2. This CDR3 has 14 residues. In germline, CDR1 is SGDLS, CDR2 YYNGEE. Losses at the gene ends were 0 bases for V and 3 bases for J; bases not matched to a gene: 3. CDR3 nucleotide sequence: TGTGCCAGCAGCGTAGGGGAGCGGGGCTACGAGCAGTACTTC. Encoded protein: CASSVGERGYEQYF.

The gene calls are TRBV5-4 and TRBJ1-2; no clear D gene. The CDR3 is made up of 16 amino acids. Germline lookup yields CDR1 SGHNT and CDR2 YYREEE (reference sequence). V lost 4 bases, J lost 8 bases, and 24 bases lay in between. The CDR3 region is CASSRIVRVTGRGYTF. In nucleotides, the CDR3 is TGTGCCAGCAGCAGGATCGTGCGGGTTACCGGCAGAGGCTACACCTTC.

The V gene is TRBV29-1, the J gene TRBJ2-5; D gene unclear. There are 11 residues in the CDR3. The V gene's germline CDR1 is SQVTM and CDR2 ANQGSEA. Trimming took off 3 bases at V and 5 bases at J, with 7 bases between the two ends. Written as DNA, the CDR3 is TGCAGCGTTGAGGGTCCGGAGACCCAGTACTTC. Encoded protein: CSVEGPETQYF.

CDR3 DNA: TGTGCCCCTACCCACAGGGTGCACAACGAGCAGTACTTC. It encodes CAPTHRVHNEQYF. The rearrangement links TRBV14 to TRBJ2-7; perhaps TRBD1 as D (6 bases). This CDR3 comprises 13 residues. V shed 11 bases and J shed 5 bases, with 19 bases lying between them. CDR1 and CDR2 from the germline V gene are SGHDN and FVKESK. The full variable domain, in which reference TRBV14 and TRBJ2-7 provide the parts outside the CDR3, is EAGVTQFPSHSVIEKGQTVTLRCDPISGHDNLYWYRRVMGKEIKFLLHFVKESKQDESGMPNNRFLAERTGGTYSTLKVQPAELEDSGVYFCAPTHRVHNEQYFGPGTRLTVT.

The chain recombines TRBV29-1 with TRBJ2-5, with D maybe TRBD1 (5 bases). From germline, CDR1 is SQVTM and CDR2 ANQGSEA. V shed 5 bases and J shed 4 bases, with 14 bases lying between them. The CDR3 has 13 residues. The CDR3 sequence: CSVITAQGETQYF. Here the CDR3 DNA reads TGCAGCGTTATCACAGCTCAGGGAGAGACCCAGTACTTC.

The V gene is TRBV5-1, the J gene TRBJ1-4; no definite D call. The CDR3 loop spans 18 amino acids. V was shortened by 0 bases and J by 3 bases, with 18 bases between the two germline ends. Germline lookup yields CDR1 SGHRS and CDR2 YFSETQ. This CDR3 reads CASSLASGAASANEKLFF. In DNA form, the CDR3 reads TGCGCCAGCAGCTTGGCCTCAGGTGCCGCTTCGGCTAATGAAAAACTGTTTTTT.

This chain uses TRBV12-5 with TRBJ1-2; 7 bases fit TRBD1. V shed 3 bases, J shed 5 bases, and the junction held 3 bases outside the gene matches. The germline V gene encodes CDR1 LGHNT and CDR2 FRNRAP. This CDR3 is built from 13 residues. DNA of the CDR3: TGTGCTAGTGGTTTAGAGACAGGGTATGGCTACACCTTC. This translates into CASGLETGYGYTF.

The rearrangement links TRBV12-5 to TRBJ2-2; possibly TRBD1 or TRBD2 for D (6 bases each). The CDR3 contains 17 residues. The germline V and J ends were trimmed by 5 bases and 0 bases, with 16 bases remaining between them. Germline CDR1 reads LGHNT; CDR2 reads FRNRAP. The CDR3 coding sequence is TGTGCTAGTGGTGCGGGACTGGGGGGCGCGAACACCGGGGAGCTGTTTTTT. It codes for CASGAGLGGANTGELFF.

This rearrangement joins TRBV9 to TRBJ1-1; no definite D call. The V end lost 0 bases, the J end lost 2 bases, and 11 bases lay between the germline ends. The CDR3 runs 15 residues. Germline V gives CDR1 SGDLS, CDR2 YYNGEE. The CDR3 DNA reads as TGTGCCAGCAGCGTAGTTGGTCCTGTTAACACTGAAGCTTTCTTT. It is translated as CASSVVGPVNTEAFF.

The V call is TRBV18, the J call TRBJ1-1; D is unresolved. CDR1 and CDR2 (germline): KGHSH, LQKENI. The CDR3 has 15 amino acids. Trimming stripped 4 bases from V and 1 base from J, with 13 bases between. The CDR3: CASSLTLDANTEAFF. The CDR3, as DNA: TGTGCCAGCTCACTTACTCTCGATGCGAACACTGAAGCTTTCTTT.

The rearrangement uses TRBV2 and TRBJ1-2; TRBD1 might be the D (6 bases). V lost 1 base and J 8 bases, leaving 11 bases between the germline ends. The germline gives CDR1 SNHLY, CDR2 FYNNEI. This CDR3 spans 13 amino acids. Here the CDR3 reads CASSEVKGGGYTF. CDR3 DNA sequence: TGTGCCAGCAGTGAAGTTAAAGGGGGAGGCTACACCTTC. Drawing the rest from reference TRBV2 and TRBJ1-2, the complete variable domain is EPEVTQTPSHQVTQMGQEVILRCVPISNHLYFYWYRQILGQKVEFLVSFYNNEISEKSEIFDDQFSVERPDGSNFTLKIRSTKLEDSAMYFCASSEVKGGGYTFGSGTRLTVV.

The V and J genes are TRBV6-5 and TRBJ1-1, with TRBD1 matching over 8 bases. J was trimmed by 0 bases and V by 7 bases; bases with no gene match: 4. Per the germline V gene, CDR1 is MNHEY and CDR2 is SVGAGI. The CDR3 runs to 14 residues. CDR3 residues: CASTRDRLNTEAFF. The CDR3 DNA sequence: TGTGCCAGCACCCGGGACAGGCTGAACACTGAAGCTTTCTTT.

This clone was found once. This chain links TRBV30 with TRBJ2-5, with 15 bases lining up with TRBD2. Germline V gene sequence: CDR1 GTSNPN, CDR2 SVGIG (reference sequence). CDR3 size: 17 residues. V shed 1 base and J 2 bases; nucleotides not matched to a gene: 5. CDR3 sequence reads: CAWSAGLAGGLQETQYF. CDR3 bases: TGTGCCTGGAGTGCGGGACTAGCGGGGGGTTTACAAGAGACCCAGTACTTC.

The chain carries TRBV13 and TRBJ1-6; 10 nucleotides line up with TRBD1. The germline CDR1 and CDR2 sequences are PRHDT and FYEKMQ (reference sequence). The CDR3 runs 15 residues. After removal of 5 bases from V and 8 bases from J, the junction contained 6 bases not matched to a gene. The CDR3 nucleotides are TGTGCCAGCAGCGCGACAGGGGGCAGGGATTCACCCCTCCACTTT. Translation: CASSATGGRDSPLHF. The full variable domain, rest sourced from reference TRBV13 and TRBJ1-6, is AAGVIQSPRHLIKEKRETATLKCYPIPRHDTVYWYQQGPGQDPQFLISFYEKMQSDKGSIPDRFSAQQFSDYHSELNMSSLELGDSALYFCASSATGGRDSPLHFGNGTRLTVT.